This T cell receptor beta chain came from a study of T cell responses to AZD1222 COVID-19 vaccine. In the study overall: Combined were second doses at about 4 or about 12 weeks.

The germline CDR1 and CDR2 sequences are SEHNR and FQNEAQ (reference sequence). This CDR3 has 15 amino acids. The junction had 9 bases not matched to a gene; V was cut back by 4 bases and J by 4 bases. General study results and limits: Donors were mostly white British, more females; clonal diversity possibly underestimated. Reports say nearly half of spike-specific TCRs go after unmutated variant regions. Regions 160-218 and 743-854 held dominance among vaccine-associated CD4 TCRs, which spanned spike.

Method: immunoSEQ multiplex PCR; TCRdb's copy keeps in-frame clones and lacks some. Found here are about 170,000 clones, approximately 95% of them singletons; the top ten hold around 4.3%. With respect to this clone: The antigen remains undetermined.

The TCR sequence derives from an adult in good health. Sample: peripheral blood, taken on day 0 of AZD1222 vaccination. The rearrangement uses TRBV7-9 and TRBJ1-2; 7 bases are a match to TRBD1. The CDR3 DNA follows: TGTGCCAGCAGCTCTACAGGGGCTTCGGGCTATGGCTACACCTTC. Amino acid sequence: CASSSTGASGYGYTF.